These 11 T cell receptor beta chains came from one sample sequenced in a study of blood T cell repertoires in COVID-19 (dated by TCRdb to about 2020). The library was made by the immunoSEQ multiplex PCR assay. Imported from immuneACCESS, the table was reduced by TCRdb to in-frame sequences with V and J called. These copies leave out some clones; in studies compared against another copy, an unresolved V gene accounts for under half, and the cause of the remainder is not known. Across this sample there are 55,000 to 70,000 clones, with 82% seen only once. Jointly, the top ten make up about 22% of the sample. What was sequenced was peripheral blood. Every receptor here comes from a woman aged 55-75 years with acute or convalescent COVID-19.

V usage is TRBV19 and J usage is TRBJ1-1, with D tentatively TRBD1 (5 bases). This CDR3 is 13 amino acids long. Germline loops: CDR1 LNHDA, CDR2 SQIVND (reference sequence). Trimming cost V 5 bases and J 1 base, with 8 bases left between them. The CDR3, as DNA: TGTGCCAGTAGTGCCGGACAGAACACTGAAGCTTTCTTT. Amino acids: CASSAGQNTEAFF.

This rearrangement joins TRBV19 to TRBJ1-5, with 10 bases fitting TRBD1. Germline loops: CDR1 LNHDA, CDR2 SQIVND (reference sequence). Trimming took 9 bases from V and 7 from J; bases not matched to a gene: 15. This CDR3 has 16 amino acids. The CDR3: CASQAPGQGPGQPQHF. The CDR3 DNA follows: TGTGCCAGCCAAGCCCCGGGACAGGGGCCAGGGCAGCCCCAGCATTTT.

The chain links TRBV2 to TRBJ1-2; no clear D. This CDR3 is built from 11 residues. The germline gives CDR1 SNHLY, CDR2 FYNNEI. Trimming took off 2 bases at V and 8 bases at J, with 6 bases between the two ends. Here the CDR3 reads CASSEIRGYTF. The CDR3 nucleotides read TGTGCCAGCAGTGAAATACGGGGCTACACCTTC.

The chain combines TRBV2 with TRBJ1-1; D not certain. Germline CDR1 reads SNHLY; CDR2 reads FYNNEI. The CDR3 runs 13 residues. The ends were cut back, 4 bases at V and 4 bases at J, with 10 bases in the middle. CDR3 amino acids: CASSGQVGTEAFF. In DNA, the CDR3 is TGTGCCAGCAGTGGTCAGGTTGGCACTGAAGCTTTCTTT.

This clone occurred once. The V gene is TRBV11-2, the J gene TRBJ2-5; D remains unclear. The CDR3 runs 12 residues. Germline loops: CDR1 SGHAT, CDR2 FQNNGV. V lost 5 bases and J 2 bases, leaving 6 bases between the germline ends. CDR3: CASSHAQETQYF. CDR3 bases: TGTGCCAGCAGCCACGCGCAAGAGACCCAGTACTTC.

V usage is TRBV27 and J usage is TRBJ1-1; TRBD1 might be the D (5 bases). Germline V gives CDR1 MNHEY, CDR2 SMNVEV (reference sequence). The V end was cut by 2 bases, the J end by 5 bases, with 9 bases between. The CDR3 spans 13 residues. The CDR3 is CASSLGGGTEAFF. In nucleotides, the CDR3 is TGTGCCAGCAGTTTAGGGGGAGGAACTGAAGCTTTCTTT.

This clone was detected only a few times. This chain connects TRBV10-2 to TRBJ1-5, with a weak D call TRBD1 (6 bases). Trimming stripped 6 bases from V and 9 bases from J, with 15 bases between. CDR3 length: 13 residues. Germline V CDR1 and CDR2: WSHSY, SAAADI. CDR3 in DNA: TGCGCCAGCAGGGGTCGGGGGGCTTTGCCCCAGCATTTT. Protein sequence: CASRGRGALPQHF.

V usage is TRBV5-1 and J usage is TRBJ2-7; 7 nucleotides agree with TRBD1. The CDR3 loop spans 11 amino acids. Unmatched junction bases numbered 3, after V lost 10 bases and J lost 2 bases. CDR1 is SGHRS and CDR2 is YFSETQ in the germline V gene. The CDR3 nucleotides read TGCGCCTCCGGGACAGCCTACGAGCAGTACTTC. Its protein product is CASGTAYEQYF.

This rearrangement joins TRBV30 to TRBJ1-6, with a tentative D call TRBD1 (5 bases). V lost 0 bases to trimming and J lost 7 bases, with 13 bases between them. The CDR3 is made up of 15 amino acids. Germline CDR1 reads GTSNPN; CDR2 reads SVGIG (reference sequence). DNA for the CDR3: TGTGCCTGGAGTGTAGGTAGGGGCAGCAATTCACCCCTCCACTTT. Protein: CAWSVGRGSNSPLHF.

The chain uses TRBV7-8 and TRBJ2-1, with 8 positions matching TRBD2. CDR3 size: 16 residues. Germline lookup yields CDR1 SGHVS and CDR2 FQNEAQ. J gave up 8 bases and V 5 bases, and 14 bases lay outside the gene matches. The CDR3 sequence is CASSPLPGLASDEQFF. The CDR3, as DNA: TGTGCCAGCAGCCCGTTACCCGGACTAGCAAGCGATGAGCAGTTCTTC.

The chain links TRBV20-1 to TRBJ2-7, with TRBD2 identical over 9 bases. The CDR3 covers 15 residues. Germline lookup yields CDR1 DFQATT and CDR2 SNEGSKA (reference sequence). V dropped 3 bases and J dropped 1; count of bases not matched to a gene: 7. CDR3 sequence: CSASPAGGPSYEQYF. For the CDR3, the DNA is TGCAGTGCTAGTCCGGCGGGGGGGCCTTCCTACGAGCAGTACTTC.